The 26 T cell receptor beta chains in this list originate from one sample, sequenced in a study of OX40 agonist ivuxolimab in advanced cancers. Profiled with immunoSEQ multiplex PCR; TCRdb holds only in-frame clones, not every one. The repertoire holds just under 85,000 clones, with more than 75% as singletons. Sequenced here: CD4+ or CD8+ T cells sorted from blood, sampled in a trial of the OX40 agonist ivuxolimab. The receptors here all came from an adult with an advanced solid tumor such as melanoma, head and neck, liver or kidney cancer.

The rearrangement links TRBV6-5 to TRBJ1-1; no reliable D call. Trimming left V 6 bases short and J 0 bases short, with 8 bases between. Looked up from germline, CDR1 is MNHEY and CDR2 is SVGAGI. This CDR3 has 13 residues. The CDR3 loop reads CASRVLMNTEAFF. Written as DNA, the CDR3 is TGTGCCAGCAGGGTCCTTATGAACACTGAAGCTTTCTTT.

The chain joins TRBV4-3 to TRBJ2-3; a weak D match, TRBD2 (6 bases). The CDR3 is 18 amino acids. V lost 3 bases, J lost 5 bases, and 24 bases lay in between. Per the germline V gene, CDR1 is LGHNA and CDR2 is YSLEER. The CDR3 spells CASSQEPFGGAGKDTQYF. The CDR3 coding sequence is TGCGCCAGCAGCCAGGAGCCTTTTGGAGGGGCGGGCAAAGATACGCAGTATTTT.

V is TRBV19 and J is TRBJ1-4; 8 bases fit TRBD1. CDR3 length: 14 residues. V was clipped by 7 bases and J by 7 bases; unmatched bases: 8. Looked up from germline, CDR1 is LNHDA and CDR2 is SQIVND (reference sequence). The CDR3 DNA is TGTGCCAGTAAGAGACAGGGGATAACTGAAAAACTGTTTTTT. Its protein product is CASKRQGITEKLFF. Drawing the rest from reference TRBV19 and TRBJ1-4, the complete variable domain is DGGITQSPKYLFRKEGQNVTLSCEQNLNHDAMYWYRQDPGQGLRLIYYSQIVNDFQKGDIAEGYSVSREKKESFPLTVTSAQKNPTAFYLCASKRQGITEKLFFGSGTQLSVL.

This chain uses TRBV6-5 with TRBJ1-4; D is perhaps TRBD1 (5 bases). The germline CDR1 and CDR2 sequences are MNHEY and SVGAGI. V shed 2 bases and J shed 8 bases, with 12 bases lying between them. The CDR3 has 14 amino acids. The CDR3 DNA follows: TGTGCCAGCAGTTACGGAAAGGGACGGGAAAAACTGTTTTTT. This gives the protein CASSYGKGREKLFF.

The chain combines TRBV7-9 with TRBJ1-2; D unresolved. The CDR3 has 13 residues. Deletions cut 5 bases from V and 8 bases from J, with 15 bases between. Germline CDR1 and CDR2: SEHNR and FQNEAQ (reference sequence). CDR3 amino acids: CASSPQDGVGYTF. The DNA of the CDR3 is TGTGCCAGCAGCCCGCAGGATGGGGTCGGCTACACCTTC.

This chain uses TRBV28 with TRBJ1-2; no clear D gene. The germline CDR1 and CDR2 sequences are MDHEN and SYDVKM. There are 10 residues in the CDR3. V lost 4 bases and J lost 8, with 5 bases in between. CDR3 residues: CASSYDGYTF. Here the CDR3 DNA reads TGTGCCAGCAGTTATGACGGCTACACCTTC.

The chain has TRBV7-8 and TRBJ1-5; D is uncertain. With 3 bases removed from V and 3 bases from J, the gap between germline ends came to 9 bases. This CDR3 contains 14 residues. CDR1 and CDR2 from the germline V gene are SGHVS and FQNEAQ. The CDR3 is CASSFSGDNQPQHF. The CDR3 DNA sequence: TGTGCCAGCAGCTTCTCAGGTGACAATCAGCCCCAGCATTTT.

This chain connects TRBV19 to TRBJ2-1; D is unresolved. The CDR3 spans 15 residues. The ends were cut back, 3 bases at V and 0 bases at J, with 9 bases in the middle. Germline V gene lookup returns CDR1 LNHDA and CDR2 SQIVND (reference sequence). In nucleotides, the CDR3 is TGTGCCAGTAGTATTGGGGAAAGCTCCTACAATGAGCAGTTCTTC. Its translation: CASSIGESSYNEQFF. Variable domain in full (rest from reference TRBV19 and TRBJ2-1): DGGITQSPKYLFRKEGQNVTLSCEQNLNHDAMYWYRQDPGQGLRLIYYSQIVNDFQKGDIAEGYSVSREKKESFPLTVTSAQKNPTAFYLCASSIGESSYNEQFFGPGTRLTVL.

This clone was detected only once. The chain uses TRBV6-6 and TRBJ2-7; 7 bases agree with TRBD1. J gave up 0 bases and V 5 bases, and 4 bases lay outside the gene matches. This CDR3 is built from 14 residues. Germline loops: CDR1 MNHNY, CDR2 SVGAGI (reference sequence). CDR3: CASSIDRASYEQYF. The DNA for the CDR3 is TGTGCCAGCAGTATTGACAGGGCCTCCTACGAGCAGTACTTC.

This chain uses TRBV5-5 with TRBJ1-6, with D possibly TRBD1 on 6 matching bases. Germline CDR1 is SGHKS and CDR2 is YYEKEE (reference sequence). The CDR3 spans 15 residues. V lost 4 bases and J lost 2, with 10 bases in between. This CDR3 is CASSPGTTYNSPLHF. CDR3 bases: TGTGCCAGCAGCCCTGGGACAACCTATAATTCACCCCTCCACTTT.

This chain's CDR3 is CASSQGGISQRAFF. CDR3 coding DNA: TGTGCCAGCAGCCAAGGGGGGATCTCCCAAAGGGCTTTCTTT. The chain carries TRBV4-2 and TRBJ1-1; the D gene is possibly TRBD1 (5 bases). The CDR3 extends over 14 amino acids. Trimming took 1 base from V and 11 from J, leaving 17 bases between them. The germline CDR1 and CDR2 sequences are LGHNA and YNFKEQ.

This clone was counted only a few times. The chain combines TRBV6-6 with TRBJ2-7, with D perhaps matching TRBD1 (6 bases). Per the germline V gene, CDR1 is MNHNY and CDR2 is SVGAGI (reference sequence). The V end was cut by 0 bases, the J end by 0 bases, with 12 bases between. This CDR3 has 16 amino acids. The CDR3, as DNA: TGTGCCAGCAGTTACTCGAGGGACAAAAGCTCCTACGAGCAGTACGTC. Translating gives CASSYSRDKSSYEQYV.

This clone was seen more than once but under ten times. V and J are TRBV4-1 and TRBJ1-2; 10 nucleotides align to TRBD1. The trim removed 7 bases at V and 7 bases at J, leaving 9 bases unmatched. There are 14 residues in the CDR3. The V gene's germline CDR1 is MGHRA and CDR2 YSYEKL. The CDR3 sequence is CASTRGTGERGYTF. CDR3 sequence (DNA): TGCGCCAGCACCCGAGGGACAGGGGAACGTGGCTACACCTTC.

This chain links TRBV29-1 with TRBJ1-4; D uncertain. Germline CDR1 reads SQVTM; CDR2 reads ANQGSEA. V gave up 4 bases and J gave up 8 bases, with 11 bases separating them. This CDR3 is built from 12 residues. The CDR3 spells CSVGGLGEKLFF. The CDR3 nucleotides are TGCAGCGTTGGTGGTCTGGGCGAAAAACTGTTTTTT.

This chain links TRBV7-3 with TRBJ2-2; 9 bases agree with TRBD1. This CDR3 is built from 16 residues. Unmatched junction bases numbered 12, after V lost 8 bases and J lost 5 bases. Germline values: CDR1 SGHTA, CDR2 FQGTGA. CDR3 bases: TGTGCCAGCTCCATTGGGACAGGGAGGAAAACCGGGGAGCTGTTTTTT. Translating it yields CASSIGTGRKTGELFF.

The V and J genes are TRBV7-2 and TRBJ2-1; 10 positions agree with TRBD2. The CDR3 totals 17 residues. Losses at the gene ends were 6 bases for V and 9 bases for J; bases not matched to a gene: 17. Germline assignment: CDR1 SGHTA and CDR2 FQGNSA. Here the CDR3 DNA reads TGTGCCAGCAGACCCGTCGGGCTAGCGGGGGCTGGAGGTGAGCAGTTCTTC. As protein: CASRPVGLAGAGGEQFF.

The rearrangement joins TRBV7-3 to TRBJ2-3; tentatively, D is TRBD2 (5 bases). The V end lost 4 bases, the J end lost 8 bases, and 10 bases lay between the germline ends. Germline assignment: CDR1 SGHTA and CDR2 FQGTGA. The CDR3 has 12 amino acids. Here the CDR3 DNA reads TGTGCCAGCAGCTCGACTGAGGGTACGCAGTATTTT. Translation: CASSSTEGTQYF.

This clone was found once. This rearrangement joins TRBV5-4 to TRBJ2-3; 16 bases fit TRBD2. Germline CDR1 reads SGHNT; CDR2 reads YYREEE (reference sequence). This CDR3 is 17 amino acids long. V lost 4 bases to trimming and J lost 5 bases; unmatched junction nucleotides: 7. The CDR3 bases are TGTGCCAGCAGCGCCCAGGGACTAGCGGGGGGGCAAGATACGCAGTATTTT. Protein: CASSAQGLAGGQDTQYF.

The chain couples TRBV7-9 to TRBJ2-3; TRBD2 matches 9 bases. The CDR3 is 17 amino acids. Per germline, CDR1 SEHNR and CDR2 FQNEAQ (reference sequence). V was clipped by 0 bases and J by 5 bases; unmatched bases: 9. As DNA, the CDR3 is TGTGCCAGCAGCTTAGCTAGCGGGGGATTGTATGGAGATACGCAGTATTTT. It encodes CASSLASGGLYGDTQYF. The full variable domain, rest sourced from reference TRBV7-9 and TRBJ2-3, is DTGVSQNPRHKITKRGQNVTFRCDPISEHNRLYWYRQTLGQGPEFLTYFQNEAQLEKSRLLSDRFSAERPKGSFSTLEIQRTEQGDSAMYLCASSLASGGLYGDTQYFGPGTRLTVL.

This clone was detected a few times. V gene TRBV7-9 combines with J gene TRBJ2-1; D unresolved. Germline values: CDR1 SEHNR, CDR2 FQNEAQ (reference sequence). The V gene lost 5 bases and the J gene lost 8 bases, with 4 bases spanning the gap. CDR3 length: 10 residues. The CDR3 sequence is CASSPDEQFF. The CDR3 coding sequence is TGTGCCAGCAGCCCCGATGAGCAGTTCTTC. The entire variable domain, with the rest obtained from reference TRBV7-9 and TRBJ2-1, is as follows: DTGVSQNPRHKITKRGQNVTFRCDPISEHNRLYWYRQTLGQGPEFLTYFQNEAQLEKSRLLSDRFSAERPKGSFSTLEIQRTEQGDSAMYLCASSPDEQFFGPGTRLTVL.

With regard to this clone: The sample carries other DNA sequences with the same CDR3. V and J are TRBV20-1 and TRBJ1-2, with D hard to call. V lost 2 bases to trimming and J lost 6 bases, with 4 bases between them. This CDR3 is 10 amino acids long. Germline CDR1 and CDR2: DFQATT and SNEGSKA (reference sequence). The CDR3 spells CSARYHGYTF. In nucleotides, the CDR3 is TGCAGTGCTAGATACCATGGCTACACCTTC.

This rearrangement joins TRBV4-1 to TRBJ1-6, with D possibly matching TRBD1 (5 bases). V lost 1 base and J 10 bases, leaving 26 bases between the germline ends. Germline CDR1 reads MGHRA; CDR2 reads YSYEKL. CDR3 length: 19 residues. CDR3 loop: CASSQVPPQALRAGSPLHF. CDR3 DNA sequence: TGCGCCAGCAGCCAAGTACCTCCGCAGGCTCTCAGGGCTGGATCACCCCTCCACTTT.

The chain is built from TRBV4-2 and TRBJ1-4; 11 bases are a match to TRBD1. This CDR3 region has 18 residues. The V segment lost 4 bases and the J segment 0 bases; nucleotides outside the gene matches: 7. Germline V gives CDR1 LGHNA, CDR2 YNFKEQ. CDR3 bases: TGTGCCAGCAGCCGAGGACAGGGGGCTTGGGCAACTAATGAAAAACTGTTTTTT. Translating gives CASSRGQGAWATNEKLFF.

The rearrangement joins TRBV5-1 to TRBJ1-4, with 8 positions matching TRBD1. The CDR3 spans 18 residues. The germline V gene encodes CDR1 SGHRS and CDR2 YFSETQ. Trimming removed 0 bases from V and 0 bases from J; junction bases left unmatched: 7. This chain's CDR3 is CASSLVGAGGATNEKLFF. The CDR3 nucleotides are TGCGCCAGCAGCTTGGTAGGGGCAGGGGGCGCAACTAATGAAAAACTGTTTTTT.

The rearrangement joins TRBV5-6 to TRBJ1-4; the D gene is possibly TRBD1 (6 bases). Germline assignment: CDR1 SGHDT and CDR2 YYEEEE. The CDR3 extends over 12 amino acids. V lost 5 bases, J lost 6 bases, and 8 bases lay in between. The DNA for the CDR3 is TGTGCCAGCAGGGGGGCAGATGAAAAACTGTTTTTT. This gives the protein CASRGADEKLFF.

The CDR3 region has the DNA TGTGCCAGCAGCCCGGGACTAGTCTCTGAGACCCAGTACTTC. Protein product: CASSPGLVSETQYF. V and J are TRBV5-4 and TRBJ2-5; 8 bases are a match to TRBD2. The CDR3 extends over 14 amino acids. In germline, CDR1 is SGHNT, CDR2 YYREEE (reference sequence). The junction had 7 bases not matched to a gene; V was cut back by 4 bases and J by 5 bases.